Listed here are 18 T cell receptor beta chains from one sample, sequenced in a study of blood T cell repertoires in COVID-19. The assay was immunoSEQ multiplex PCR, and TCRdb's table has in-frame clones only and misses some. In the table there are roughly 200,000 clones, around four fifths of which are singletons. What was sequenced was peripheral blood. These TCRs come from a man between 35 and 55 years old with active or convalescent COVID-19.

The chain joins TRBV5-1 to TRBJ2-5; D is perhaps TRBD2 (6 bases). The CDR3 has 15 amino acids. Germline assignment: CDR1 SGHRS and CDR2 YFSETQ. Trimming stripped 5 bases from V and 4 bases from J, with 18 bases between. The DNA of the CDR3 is TGCGCCAGCAGTGATGGGAGGCGGCCTGTAGAGACCCAGTACTTC. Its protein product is CASSDGRRPVETQYF.

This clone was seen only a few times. CDR3 sequence reads: CASSYYGPSYTEAFF. The CDR3 coding sequence is TGTGCCAGCAGTTACTATGGCCCGTCGTACACTGAAGCTTTCTTT. The V gene is TRBV6-6, the J gene TRBJ1-1, with D uncertain. This CDR3 comprises 15 residues. The germline V and J ends were trimmed by 1 base and 3 bases, with 12 bases remaining between them. Germline V gene data show CDR1 as MNHNY and CDR2 as SVGAGI (reference sequence).

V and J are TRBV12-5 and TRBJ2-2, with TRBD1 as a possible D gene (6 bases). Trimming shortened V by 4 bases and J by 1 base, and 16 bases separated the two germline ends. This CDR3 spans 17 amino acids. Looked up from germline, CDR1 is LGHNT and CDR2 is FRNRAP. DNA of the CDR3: TGTGCTAGTGGTTGGACGCCGGACAGATTGAACACCGGGGAGCTGTTTTTT. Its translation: CASGWTPDRLNTGELFF.

The CDR3 region has the DNA TGTGCCTGGAGTGTTGGACAGAGCTATAATTCACCCCTCCACTTT. It yields the protein CAWSVGQSYNSPLHF. The J gene is TRBJ1-6, the V gene TRBV30; TRBD1 is a possible D gene (6 bases). CDR1 and CDR2 from the germline V gene are GTSNPN and SVGIG (reference sequence). V lost 0 bases and J lost 3, with 9 bases in between. The CDR3 covers 15 residues.

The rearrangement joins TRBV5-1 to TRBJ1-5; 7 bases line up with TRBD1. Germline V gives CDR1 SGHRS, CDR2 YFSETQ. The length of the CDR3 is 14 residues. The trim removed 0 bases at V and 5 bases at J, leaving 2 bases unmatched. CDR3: CASSLDRGDQPQHF. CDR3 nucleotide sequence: TGCGCCAGCAGCTTGGACAGGGGTGATCAGCCCCAGCATTTT.

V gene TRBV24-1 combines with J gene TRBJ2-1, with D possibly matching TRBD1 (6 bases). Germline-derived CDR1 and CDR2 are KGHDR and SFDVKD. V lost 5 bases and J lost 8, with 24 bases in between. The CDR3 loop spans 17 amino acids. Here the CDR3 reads CATSGTTGQGPRDEQFF. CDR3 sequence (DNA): TGTGCCACCAGTGGAACGACAGGACAAGGCCCAAGGGATGAGCAGTTCTTC.

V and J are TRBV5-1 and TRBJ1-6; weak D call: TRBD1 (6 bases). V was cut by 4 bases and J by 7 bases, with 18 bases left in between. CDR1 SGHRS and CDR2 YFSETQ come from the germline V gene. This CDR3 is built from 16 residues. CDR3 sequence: CASSHRTGTTNSPLHF. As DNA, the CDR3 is TGCGCCAGCAGCCACAGGACCGGGACAACCAATTCACCCCTCCACTTT.

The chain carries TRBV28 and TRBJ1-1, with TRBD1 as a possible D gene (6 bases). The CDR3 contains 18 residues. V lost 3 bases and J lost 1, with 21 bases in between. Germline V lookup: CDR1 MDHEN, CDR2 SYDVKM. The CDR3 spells CASSLRRGLGTRNTEAFF. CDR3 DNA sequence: TGTGCCAGCAGTTTGCGAAGGGGTCTTGGGACACGGAACACTGAAGCTTTCTTT.

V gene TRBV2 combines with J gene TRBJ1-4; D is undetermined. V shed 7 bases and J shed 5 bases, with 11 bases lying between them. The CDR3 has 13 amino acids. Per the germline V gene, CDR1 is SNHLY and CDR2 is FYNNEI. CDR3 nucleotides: TGTGCCAGCAACGTCCCTCGGAATGAAAAACTGTTTTTT. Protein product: CASNVPRNEKLFF.

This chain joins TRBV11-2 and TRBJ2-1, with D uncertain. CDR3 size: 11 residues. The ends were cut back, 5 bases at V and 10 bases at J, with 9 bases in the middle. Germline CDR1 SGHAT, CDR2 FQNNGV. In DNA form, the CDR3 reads TGTGCCAGCAGCCCATTTCGGGAGCAGTTCTTC. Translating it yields CASSPFREQFF.

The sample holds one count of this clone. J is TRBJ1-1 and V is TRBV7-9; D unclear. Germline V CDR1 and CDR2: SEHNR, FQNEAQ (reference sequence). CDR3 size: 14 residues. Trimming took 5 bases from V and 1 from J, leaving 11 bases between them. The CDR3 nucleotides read TGTGCCAGCAGCCTTACTACTGCGAACACTGAAGCTTTCTTT. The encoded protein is CASSLTTANTEAFF.

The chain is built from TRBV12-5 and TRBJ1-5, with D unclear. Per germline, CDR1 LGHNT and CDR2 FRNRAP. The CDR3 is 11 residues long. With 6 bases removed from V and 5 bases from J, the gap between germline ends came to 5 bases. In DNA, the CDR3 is TGTGCTAGTGGCCATGATCAGCCCCAGCATTTT. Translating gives CASGHDQPQHF.

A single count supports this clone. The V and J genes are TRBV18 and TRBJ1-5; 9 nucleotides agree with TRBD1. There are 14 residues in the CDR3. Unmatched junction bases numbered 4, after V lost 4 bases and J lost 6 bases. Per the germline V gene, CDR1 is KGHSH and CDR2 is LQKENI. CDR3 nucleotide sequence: TGTGCCAGCTCACTGGACAGGGGAACTCAGCCCCAGCATTTT. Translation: CASSLDRGTQPQHF.

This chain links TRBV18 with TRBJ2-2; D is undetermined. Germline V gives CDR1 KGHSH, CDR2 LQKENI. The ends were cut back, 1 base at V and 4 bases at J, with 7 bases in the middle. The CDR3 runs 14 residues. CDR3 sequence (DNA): TGTGCCAGCTCACCACAGGAGTCCACCGGGGAGCTGTTTTTT. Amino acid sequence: CASSPQESTGELFF.

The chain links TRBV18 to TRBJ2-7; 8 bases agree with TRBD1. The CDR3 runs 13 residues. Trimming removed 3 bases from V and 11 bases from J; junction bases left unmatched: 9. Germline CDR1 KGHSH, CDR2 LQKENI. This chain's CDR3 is CASSPGQAAAEYF. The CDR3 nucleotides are TGTGCCAGCTCACCGGGACAGGCTGCCGCGGAGTACTTC. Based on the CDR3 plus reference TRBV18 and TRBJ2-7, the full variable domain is NAGVMQNPRHLVRRRGQEARLRCSPMKGHSHVYWYRQLPEEGLKFMVYLQKENIIDESGMPKERFSAEFPKEGPSILRIQQVVRGDSAAYFCASSPGQAAAEYFGPGTRLTVT.

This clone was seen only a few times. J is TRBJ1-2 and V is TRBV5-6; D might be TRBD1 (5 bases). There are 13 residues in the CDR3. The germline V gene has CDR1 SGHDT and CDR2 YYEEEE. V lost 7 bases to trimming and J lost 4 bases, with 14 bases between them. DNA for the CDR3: TGTGCCAGCGGGGCCTGGCGGGGCTATGGCTACACCTTC. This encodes CASGAWRGYGYTF.

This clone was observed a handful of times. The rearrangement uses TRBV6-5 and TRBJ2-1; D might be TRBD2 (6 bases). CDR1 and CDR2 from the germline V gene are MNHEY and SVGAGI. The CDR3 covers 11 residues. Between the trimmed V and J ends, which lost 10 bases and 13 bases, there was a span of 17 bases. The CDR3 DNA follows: TGTGCCACCGGGACTTCTCTACGTCAGTTCTTC. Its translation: CATGTSLRQFF.

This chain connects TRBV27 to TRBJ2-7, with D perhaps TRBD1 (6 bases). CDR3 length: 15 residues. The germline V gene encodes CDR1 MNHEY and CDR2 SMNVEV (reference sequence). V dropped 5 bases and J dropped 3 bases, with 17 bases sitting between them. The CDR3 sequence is CASSPEGQGIYEQYF. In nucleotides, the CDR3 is TGTGCCAGCAGTCCCGAGGGGCAGGGGATCTACGAGCAGTACTTC.